The present TCR beta chain was sequenced within a study of blood T cell repertoires in COVID-19. As for the study in general: The United States, Italy and Spain were the sources of the acute and convalescent COVID-19 samples. T cells, B-cell-depleted T cells, or PBMCs supplied cDNA or gDNA.

Original processing methods: Amplification of reference gene primers was used by the study to estimate nucleated cell counts. Only in-frame clones appear in the TCRdb table, and some are missing; sequencing was by immunoSEQ multiplex PCR. For V, J and clone size, that table is used; D and trimming come from the DNA. The sample includes about 310,000 clones, 87% of them seen just once. CDR3 length: 14 amino acids. CDR1 WNHNN and CDR2 SYGVQD come from the germline V gene (reference sequence). Trimming cost V 0 bases and J 3 bases, with 6 bases left between them. This TCR was sampled from a man in his late teens or twenties with active or convalescent COVID-19. The rearrangement uses TRBV10-1 and TRBJ2-1, with a tentative D call TRBD1 (5 bases). Source material: peripheral blood. This CDR3 is CASSESQGYNEQFF. The DNA of the CDR3 is TGCGCCAGCAGTGAGTCCCAGGGCTACAATGAGCAGTTCTTC.